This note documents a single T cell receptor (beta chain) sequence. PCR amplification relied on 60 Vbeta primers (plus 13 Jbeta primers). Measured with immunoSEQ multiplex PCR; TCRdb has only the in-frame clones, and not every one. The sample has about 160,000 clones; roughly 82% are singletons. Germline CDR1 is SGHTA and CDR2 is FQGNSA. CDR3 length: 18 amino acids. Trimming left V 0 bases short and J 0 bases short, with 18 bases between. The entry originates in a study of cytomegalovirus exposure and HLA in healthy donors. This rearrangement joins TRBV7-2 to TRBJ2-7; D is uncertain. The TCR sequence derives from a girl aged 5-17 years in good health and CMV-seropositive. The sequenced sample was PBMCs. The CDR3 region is CASSLAVSRHLSSYEQYF. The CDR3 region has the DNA TGTGCCAGCAGCTTAGCGGTCTCGAGGCACCTTAGCTCCTACGAGCAGTACTTC.